This T cell receptor beta chain was sequenced in a study of blood T cell repertoires in COVID-19. The V end was cut by 0 bases, the J end by 1 base, with 11 bases between. Germline CDR1 and CDR2: SGHTS and YDEGEE. The CDR3 spans 16 residues. Only in-frame clones appear in the TCRdb table, and some are missing; sequencing was by immunoSEQ multiplex PCR. The table includes a few hundred thousand clones, around 84% detected once. The sequenced sample consisted of peripheral blood. The chain is built from TRBV5-8 and TRBJ2-1, with D possibly matching TRBD1 (6 bases). This TCR came from a young man with active or convalescent COVID-19. As DNA, the CDR3 is TGTGCCAGCAGCTTGGGGGTCAGGGGTTCCTACAATGAGCAGTTCTTC. Translation: CASSLGVRGSYNEQFF.